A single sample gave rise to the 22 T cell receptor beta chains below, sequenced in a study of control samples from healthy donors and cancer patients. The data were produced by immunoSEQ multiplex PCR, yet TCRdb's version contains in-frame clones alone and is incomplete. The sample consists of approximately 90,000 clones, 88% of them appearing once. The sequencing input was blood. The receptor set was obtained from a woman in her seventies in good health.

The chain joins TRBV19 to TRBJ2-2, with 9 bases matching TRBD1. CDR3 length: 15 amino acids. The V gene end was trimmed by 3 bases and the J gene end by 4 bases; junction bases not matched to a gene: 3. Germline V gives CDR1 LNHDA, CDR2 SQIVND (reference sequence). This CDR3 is CASSIGTGRTGELFF. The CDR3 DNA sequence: TGTGCCAGTAGTATTGGGACAGGGCGCACCGGGGAGCTGTTTTTT.

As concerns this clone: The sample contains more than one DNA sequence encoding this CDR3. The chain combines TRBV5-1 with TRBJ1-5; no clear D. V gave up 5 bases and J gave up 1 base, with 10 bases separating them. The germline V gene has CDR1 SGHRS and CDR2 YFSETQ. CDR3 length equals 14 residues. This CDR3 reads CASSLAGSNQPQHF. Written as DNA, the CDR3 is TGCGCCAGCAGTCTGGCGGGGAGCAATCAGCCCCAGCATTTT.

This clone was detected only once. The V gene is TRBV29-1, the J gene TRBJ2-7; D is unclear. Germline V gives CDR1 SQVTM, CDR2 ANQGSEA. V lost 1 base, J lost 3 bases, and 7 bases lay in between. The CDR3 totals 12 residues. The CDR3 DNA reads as TGCAGCGTTGAAGGGGATCGCTACGAGCAGTACTTC. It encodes CSVEGDRYEQYF.

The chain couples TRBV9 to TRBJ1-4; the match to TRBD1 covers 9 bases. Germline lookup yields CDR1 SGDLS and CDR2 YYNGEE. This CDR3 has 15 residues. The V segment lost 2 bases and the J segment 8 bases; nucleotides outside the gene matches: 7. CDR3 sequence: CASSVGQGKGEKLFF. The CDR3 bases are TGTGCCAGCAGCGTGGGACAGGGCAAGGGGGAAAAACTGTTTTTT.

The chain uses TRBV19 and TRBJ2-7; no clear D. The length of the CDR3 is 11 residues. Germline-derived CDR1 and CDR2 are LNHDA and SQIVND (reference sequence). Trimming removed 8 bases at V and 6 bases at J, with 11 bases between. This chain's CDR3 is CASYNGGEQYF. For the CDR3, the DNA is TGTGCCAGTTACAACGGCGGCGAGCAGTACTTC.

The CDR3 bases are TGTGCCAGTAGTATAGGGGCGCGCGAAAAACTGTTTTTT. This gives the protein CASSIGAREKLFF. The J gene is TRBJ1-4, the V gene TRBV19; D unclear. The CDR3 runs to 13 residues. Per the germline V gene, CDR1 is LNHDA and CDR2 is SQIVND (reference sequence). Deletions cut 1 base from V and 8 bases from J, with 8 bases between.

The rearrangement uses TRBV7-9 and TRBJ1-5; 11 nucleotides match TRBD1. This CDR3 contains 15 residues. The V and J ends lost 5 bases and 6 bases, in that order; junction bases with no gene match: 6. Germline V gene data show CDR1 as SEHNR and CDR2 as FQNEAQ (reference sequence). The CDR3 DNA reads TGTGCCAGCAGCCAGGACAGGGGGCTTGTTCAGCCCCAGCATTTT. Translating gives CASSQDRGLVQPQHF.

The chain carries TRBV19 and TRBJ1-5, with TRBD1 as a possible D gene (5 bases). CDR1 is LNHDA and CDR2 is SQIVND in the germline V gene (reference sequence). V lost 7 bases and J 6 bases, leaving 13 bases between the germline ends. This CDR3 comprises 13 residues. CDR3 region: CASNPQEGQPQHF. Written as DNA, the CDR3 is TGTGCCAGTAATCCACAGGAGGGTCAGCCCCAGCATTTT.

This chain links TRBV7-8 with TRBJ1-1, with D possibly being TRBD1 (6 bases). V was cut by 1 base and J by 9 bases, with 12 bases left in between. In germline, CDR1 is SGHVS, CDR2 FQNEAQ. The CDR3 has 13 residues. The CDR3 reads CASSLDRDGKAFF. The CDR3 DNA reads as TGTGCCAGCAGCTTAGACAGGGACGGAAAAGCTTTCTTT. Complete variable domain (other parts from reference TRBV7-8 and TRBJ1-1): GAGVSQSPRYKVAKRGQDVALRCDPISGHVSLFWYQQALGQGPEFLTYFQNEAQLDKSGLPSDRFFAERPEGSVSTLKIQRTQQEDSAVYLCASSLDRDGKAFFGQGTRLTVV.

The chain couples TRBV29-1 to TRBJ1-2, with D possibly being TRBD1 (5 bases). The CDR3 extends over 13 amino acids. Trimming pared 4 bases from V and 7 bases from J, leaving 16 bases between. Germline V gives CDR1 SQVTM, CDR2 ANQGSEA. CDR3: CSVVAQLGVGYTF. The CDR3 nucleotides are TGCAGCGTTGTTGCGCAGCTGGGGGTTGGCTACACCTTC.

CDR3 DNA sequence: TGTGCCAGCAGTAGACAGCGAACTTGGGCTTTCTTT. Its protein is CASSRQRTWAFF. This chain uses TRBV6-2 or TRBV6-3 with TRBJ1-1; a weak D match, TRBD1 (5 bases). The germline gives CDR1 MNHEY, CDR2 SVGEGT. Trimming removed 5 bases at V and 11 bases at J, with 15 bases between. This CDR3 comprises 12 residues.

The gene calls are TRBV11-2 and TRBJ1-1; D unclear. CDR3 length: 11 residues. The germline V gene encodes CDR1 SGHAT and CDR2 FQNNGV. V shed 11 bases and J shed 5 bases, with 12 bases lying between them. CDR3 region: CAAGGRTEAFF. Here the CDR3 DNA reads TGTGCCGCGGGTGGGAGGACTGAAGCTTTCTTT.

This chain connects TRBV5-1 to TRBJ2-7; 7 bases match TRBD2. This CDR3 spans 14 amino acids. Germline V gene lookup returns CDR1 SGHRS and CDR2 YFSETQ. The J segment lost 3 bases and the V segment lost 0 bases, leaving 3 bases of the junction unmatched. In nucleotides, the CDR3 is TGCGCCAGCAGCTTGGCCCAGCGGGACTACGAGCAGTACTTC. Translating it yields CASSLAQRDYEQYF. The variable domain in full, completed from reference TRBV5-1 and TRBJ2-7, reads KAGVTQTPRYLIKTRGQQVTLSCSPISGHRSVSWYQQTPGQGLQFLFEYFSETQRNKGNFPGRFSGRQFSNSRSEMNVSTLELGDSALYLCASSLAQRDYEQYFGPGTRLTVT.

The CDR3 bases are TGTGCCAGCAGCCCGGGGTTACAGAACACTGAAGCTTTCTTT. Its protein is CASSPGLQNTEAFF. The chain joins TRBV9 to TRBJ1-1, with D unresolved. V dropped 4 bases and J dropped 1 base, with 11 bases sitting between them. Germline assignment: CDR1 SGDLS and CDR2 YYNGEE. This CDR3 contains 14 residues. The full variable domain, with the rest looked up from reference TRBV9 and TRBJ1-1, is DSGVTQTPKHLITATGQRVTLRCSPRSGDLSVYWYQQSLDQGLQFLIQYYNGEERAKGNILERFSAQQFPDLHSELNLSSLELGDSALYFCASSPGLQNTEAFFGQGTRLTVV.

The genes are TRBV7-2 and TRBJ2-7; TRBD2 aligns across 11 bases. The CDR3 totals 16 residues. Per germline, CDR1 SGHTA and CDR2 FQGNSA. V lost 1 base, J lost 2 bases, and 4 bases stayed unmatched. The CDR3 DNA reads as TGTGCCAGCAGCTTAGGAGGGACTAGCGGACCCTACGAGCAGTACTTC. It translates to CASSLGGTSGPYEQYF.

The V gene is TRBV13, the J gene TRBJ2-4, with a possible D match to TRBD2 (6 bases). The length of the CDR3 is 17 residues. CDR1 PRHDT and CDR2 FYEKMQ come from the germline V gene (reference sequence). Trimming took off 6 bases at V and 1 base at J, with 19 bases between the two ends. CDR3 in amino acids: CASSYYSGAGAKNIQYF. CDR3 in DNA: TGTGCCAGCAGTTATTATTCTGGGGCGGGGGCCAAAAACATTCAGTACTTC.

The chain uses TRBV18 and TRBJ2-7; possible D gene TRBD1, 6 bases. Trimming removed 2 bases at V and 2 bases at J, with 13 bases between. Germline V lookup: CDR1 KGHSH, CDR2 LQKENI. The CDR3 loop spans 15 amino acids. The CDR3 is CASSPGLGAPYEQYF. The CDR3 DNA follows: TGTGCCAGCTCACCAGGTTTGGGGGCTCCCTACGAGCAGTACTTC. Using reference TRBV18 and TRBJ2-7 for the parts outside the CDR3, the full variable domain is NAGVMQNPRHLVRRRGQEARLRCSPMKGHSHVYWYRQLPEEGLKFMVYLQKENIIDESGMPKERFSAEFPKEGPSILRIQQVVRGDSAAYFCASSPGLGAPYEQYFGPGTRLTVT.

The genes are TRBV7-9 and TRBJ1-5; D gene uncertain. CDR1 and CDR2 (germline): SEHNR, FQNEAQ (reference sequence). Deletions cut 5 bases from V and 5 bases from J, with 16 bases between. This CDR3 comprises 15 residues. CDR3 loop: CASSVGGTSYQPQHF. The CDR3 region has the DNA TGTGCCAGCAGCGTCGGAGGCACCTCTTATCAGCCCCAGCATTTT.

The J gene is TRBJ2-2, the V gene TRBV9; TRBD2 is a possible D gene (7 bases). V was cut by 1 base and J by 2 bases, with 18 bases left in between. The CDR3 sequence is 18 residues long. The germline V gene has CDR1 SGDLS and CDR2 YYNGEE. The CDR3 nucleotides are TGTGCCAGCAGCGTATCAACGGGAAGGGGGGGCAACACCGGGGAGCTGTTTTTT. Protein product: CASSVSTGRGGNTGELFF.

CDR3 in DNA: TGTGCCAGCAGTTTAGAGGGACAGGGTTACACCTTC. Translation: CASSLEGQGYTF. The chain joins TRBV28 to TRBJ1-2; 9 bases fit TRBD1. The CDR3 totals 12 residues. Trimming removed 2 bases from V and 11 bases from J; junction bases left unmatched: 3. Germline lookup yields CDR1 MDHEN and CDR2 SYDVKM.

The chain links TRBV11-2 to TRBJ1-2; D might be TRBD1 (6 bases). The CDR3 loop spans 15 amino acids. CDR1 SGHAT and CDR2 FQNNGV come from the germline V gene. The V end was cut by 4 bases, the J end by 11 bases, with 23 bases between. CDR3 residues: CASSSSTGVLLGYTF. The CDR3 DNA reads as TGTGCCAGCAGCTCATCGACAGGCGTGCTCTTGGGATACACCTTC.

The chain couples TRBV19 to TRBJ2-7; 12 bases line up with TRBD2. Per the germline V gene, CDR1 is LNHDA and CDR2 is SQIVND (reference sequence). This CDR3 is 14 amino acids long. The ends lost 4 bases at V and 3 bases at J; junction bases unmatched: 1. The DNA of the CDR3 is TGTGCCAGTAGTAGGGGACTAGCGGGCTACGAGCAGTACTTC. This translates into CASSRGLAGYEQYF. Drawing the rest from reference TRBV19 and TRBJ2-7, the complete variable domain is DGGITQSPKYLFRKEGQNVTLSCEQNLNHDAMYWYRQDPGQGLRLIYYSQIVNDFQKGDIAEGYSVSREKKESFPLTVTSAQKNPTAFYLCASSRGLAGYEQYFGPGTRLTVT.